These 27 T cell receptor beta chains were sequenced from one sample in a study of T-cell reconstitution after alpha-beta-depleted transplantation in children. Preparation of the TCRbeta library was carried out with unique molecular identifiers. In TCRdb, the PCR reads were re-called with MiXCR into one record per CDR3 protein. Of some 500,000 distinct CDR3 sequences in the sample, approximately 32% were seen once. The input for sequencing was PBMCs from the stem cell graft donor, taken from the stem cell graft. These receptors were collected from a human donor who donated a stem cell graft to a child with aplastic anemia.

This clonotype was seen a single time. The gene calls are TRBV6-2 or TRBV6-3 and TRBJ1-1; a possible D gene is TRBD1 (5 bases). There are 14 residues in the CDR3. V shed 0 bases and J shed 4 bases, with 9 bases lying between them. Germline assignment: CDR1 MNHEY and CDR2 SVGEGT. CDR3 sequence reads: CASSYSGEITEAFF. Written as DNA, the CDR3 is TGTGCCAGCAGTTACTCGGGGGAAATCACTGAAGCTTTCTTT.

The V and J genes are TRBV6-2 or TRBV6-3 and TRBJ2-3; no clear D. Germline V lookup: CDR1 MNHEY, CDR2 SVGEGT. The ends were cut back, 6 bases at V and 1 base at J, with 11 bases in the middle. CDR3 length: 14 residues. The CDR3 DNA sequence: TGTGCCAGCAGGGTGGCTGGTGGCACAGATACGCAGTATTTT. Protein: CASRVAGGTDTQYF.

The chain carries TRBV4-2 and TRBJ1-2, with 10 bases matching TRBD1. Looked up from germline, CDR1 is LGHNA and CDR2 is YNFKEQ. V was clipped by 3 bases and J by 3 bases; unmatched bases: 7. CDR3 length: 16 amino acids. In DNA form, the CDR3 reads TGTGCCAGCAGCCAGAAGACAGGGGGCGCGGACTATGGCTACACCTTC. It specifies CASSQKTGGADYGYTF.

The chain has TRBV6-2 or TRBV6-3 and TRBJ2-1; a weak D match, TRBD2 (6 bases). V lost 2 bases and J 5 bases, leaving 7 bases between the germline ends. The CDR3 loop spans 13 amino acids. Per germline, CDR1 MNHEY and CDR2 SVGEGT. The CDR3 protein is CASSYGTDNEQFF. CDR3 in DNA: TGTGCCAGCAGTTACGGGACTGACAATGAGCAGTTCTTC.

The chain couples TRBV20-1 to TRBJ2-3, with TRBD2 matching over 9 bases. The germline gives CDR1 DFQATT, CDR2 SNEGSKA (reference sequence). Trimming cost V 1 base and J 6 bases; bases outside gene matches: 17. This CDR3 has 18 amino acids. CDR3 sequence (DNA): TGCAGTGCTAGAGGTCTCCGGGGAGGGATAGCGGGAGCGGATACGCAGTATTTT. Translated: CSARGLRGGIAGADTQYF.

This chain joins TRBV20-1 and TRBJ2-2; TRBD2 might be the D (5 bases). The CDR3 is 19 residues long. Germline CDR1 is DFQATT and CDR2 is SNEGSKA (reference sequence). Trimming shortened V by 0 bases and J by 3 bases, and 23 bases separated the two germline ends. CDR3 nucleotide sequence: TGCAGTGCTAGAGATGTCGTAAGAGGTCCAACGGACTACACCGGGGAGCTGTTTTTT. It yields the protein CSARDVVRGPTDYTGELFF.

This clonotype was seen a handful of times. The chain joins TRBV7-2 to TRBJ2-5; D remains unclear. The CDR3 consists of 13 residues. Trimming removed 9 bases from V and 2 bases from J, with 13 bases in between. Germline values: CDR1 SGHTA, CDR2 FQGNSA. In nucleotides, the CDR3 is TGTGCCAGTGGGTGGAGTAGGCAAGAGACCCAGTACTTC. This gives the protein CASGWSRQETQYF.

This chain links TRBV5-4 with TRBJ1-2; 9 bases are a match to TRBD1. Germline CDR1 reads SGHNT; CDR2 reads YYREEE (reference sequence). The CDR3 loop spans 16 amino acids. Trimming cost V 1 base and J 8 bases; bases outside gene matches: 12. The CDR3 here is CASSLPQQGARQGYTF. CDR3 DNA: TGTGCCAGCAGCTTGCCTCAACAGGGGGCACGCCAGGGCTACACCTTC.

This chain links TRBV7-8 with TRBJ2-1, with D possibly being TRBD2 (6 bases). The V end lost 6 bases, the J end lost 10 bases, and 13 bases lay between the germline ends. Germline assignment: CDR1 SGHVS and CDR2 FQNEAQ. The CDR3 is made up of 12 amino acids. The CDR3 DNA reads as TGTGCCAGCAGACCCCTGGCGGGGGAGCAGTTCTTC. Protein sequence: CASRPLAGEQFF.

The count of this clonotype is one. The V and J genes are TRBV30 and TRBJ1-1, with D perhaps TRBD1 (6 bases). Trimming removed 3 bases from V and 1 base from J, with 9 bases in between. The CDR3 spans 13 residues. The V gene's germline CDR1 is GTSNPN and CDR2 SVGIG (reference sequence). CDR3 residues: CAWRTGRNTEAFF. CDR3 bases: TGTGCCTGGAGGACAGGACGGAACACTGAAGCTTTCTTT.

V gene TRBV28 combines with J gene TRBJ2-7, with 7 bases lining up with TRBD1. The CDR3 has 14 residues. The junction had 4 bases not matched to a gene; V was cut back by 5 bases and J by 0 bases. CDR1 and CDR2 (germline): MDHEN, SYDVKM. Here the CDR3 reads CASSGDSRSYEQYF. CDR3 bases: TGTGCCAGCAGTGGGGACAGCCGCTCCTACGAGCAGTACTTC.

The table lists this clonotype with a few counts. CDR3 nucleotide sequence: TGTGCCAGCAGTTTTAGTAAAAGCAATCAGCCCCAGCATTTT. Protein: CASSFSKSNQPQHF. This rearrangement joins TRBV6-5 to TRBJ1-5; D gene ambiguous. The ends were cut back, 4 bases at V and 1 base at J, with 8 bases in the middle. This CDR3 is built from 14 residues. From germline, CDR1 is MNHEY and CDR2 SVGAGI.

This clonotype occurred a few times. The chain is built from TRBV20-1 and TRBJ1-1; D possibly corresponds to TRBD1 (5 bases). Trimming took 5 bases from V and 5 from J, leaving 9 bases between them. The CDR3 is 11 residues long. CDR1 and CDR2 (germline): DFQATT, SNEGSKA (reference sequence). For the CDR3, the DNA is TGCAGTGCTGGACACTGGACTGAAGCTTTCTTT. Translating it yields CSAGHWTEAFF.

The chain combines TRBV6-1 with TRBJ1-1; D gene uncertain. Germline V gene lookup returns CDR1 MNHNS and CDR2 SASEGT. CDR3 size: 14 residues. The ends were cut back, 6 bases at V and 1 base at J, with 12 bases in the middle. CDR3 protein: CASSPVESNTEAFF. The CDR3 nucleotides read TGTGCCAGCAGCCCCGTTGAGTCGAACACTGAAGCTTTCTTT.

This clonotype has only one observation. V gene TRBV7-9 combines with J gene TRBJ2-2, with D hard to call. Germline V lookup: CDR1 SEHNR, CDR2 FQNEAQ (reference sequence). Trimming removed 5 bases from V and 1 base from J, with 8 bases in between. The CDR3 is 14 amino acids. CDR3 region: CASSPPQNTGELFF. The CDR3 nucleotides are TGTGCCAGCAGCCCCCCCCAGAACACCGGGGAGCTGTTTTTT. Based on the CDR3 plus reference TRBV7-9 and TRBJ2-2, the full variable domain is DTGVSQNPRHKITKRGQNVTFRCDPISEHNRLYWYRQTLGQGPEFLTYFQNEAQLEKSRLLSDRFSAERPKGSFSTLEIQRTEQGDSAMYLCASSPPQNTGELFFGEGSRLTVL.

This clonotype showed up just a few times. The chain has TRBV13 and TRBJ2-1, with D perhaps TRBD1 (5 bases). The CDR3 spans 14 residues. CDR1 PRHDT and CDR2 FYEKMQ come from the germline V gene (reference sequence). Trimming shortened V by 0 bases and J by 7 bases, and 10 bases separated the two germline ends. The CDR3 spells CASSLGAKGNEQFF. In DNA, the CDR3 is TGTGCCAGCAGCTTAGGAGCGAAGGGGAATGAGCAGTTCTTC.

The chain joins TRBV27 to TRBJ2-5; TRBD1 aligns across 11 bases. Germline CDR1 is MNHEY and CDR2 is SMNVEV (reference sequence). The V segment lost 8 bases and the J segment 4 bases; nucleotides outside the gene matches: 9. This CDR3 has 15 amino acids. The CDR3 DNA reads TGTGCCAGCGGGCCTTGGGGGACAGGGGGAGAGACCCAGTACTTC. Translation gives CASGPWGTGGETQYF.

This clonotype appeared a single time. This rearrangement joins TRBV5-6 to TRBJ2-7, with 9 bases that match TRBD1. This CDR3 spans 14 amino acids. Germline V lookup: CDR1 SGHDT, CDR2 YYEEEE. The V and J ends lost 2 bases and 1 base, in that order; junction bases with no gene match: 1. The CDR3 loop reads CASSFGQGSYEQYF. The CDR3 DNA is TGTGCCAGCAGCTTTGGACAGGGGTCCTACGAGCAGTACTTC.

This clonotype was seen a handful of times. V gene TRBV6-5 combines with J gene TRBJ1-1; D ambiguous. The CDR3 covers 11 residues. The V and J ends lost 6 bases and 7 bases respectively, with 9 bases between them. Looked up from germline, CDR1 is MNHEY and CDR2 is SVGAGI. The CDR3, as DNA: TGTGCCAGCAGATCCTTGGGTGAAGCTTTCTTT. Protein sequence: CASRSLGEAFF.

This clonotype was detected once. The rearrangement uses TRBV13 and TRBJ2-3; D remains unclear. The V and J ends lost 4 bases and 8 bases respectively, with 13 bases between them. The CDR3 runs to 13 residues. Germline V gene sequence: CDR1 PRHDT, CDR2 FYEKMQ (reference sequence). CDR3 DNA: TGTGCCAGCAGCTCCGTCGGTATCGGTACGCAGTATTTT. Protein product: CASSSVGIGTQYF.

The chain joins TRBV12-3 or TRBV12-4 to TRBJ2-7; D may be TRBD1 (7 bases). With 6 bases removed from V and 0 bases from J, the gap between germline ends came to 15 bases. This CDR3 contains 15 residues. The CDR3 protein is CASSPQGGSSYEQYF. The CDR3 DNA is TGTGCCAGCAGCCCGCAGGGGGGTAGCTCCTACGAGCAGTACTTC.

This chain connects TRBV10-2 to TRBJ2-1; D possibly corresponds to TRBD2 (6 bases). Trimming removed 0 bases at V and 1 base at J, with 7 bases between. CDR3 length: 15 residues. From germline, CDR1 is WSHSY and CDR2 SAAADI. CDR3 loop: CASSESEGSYNEQFF. The CDR3 nucleotides are TGCGCCAGCAGTGAGTCGGAGGGGTCCTACAATGAGCAGTTCTTC.

This rearrangement joins TRBV5-1 to TRBJ2-5; 7 bases align to TRBD2. With V trimmed by 3 bases and J by 1 base, 3 bases remained unmatched. From germline, CDR1 is SGHRS and CDR2 YFSETQ. The CDR3 runs to 14 residues. For the CDR3, the DNA is TGCGCCAGCAGCTCCGGGGGGTCCCAAGAGACCCAGTACTTC. Translated, it gives CASSSGGSQETQYF.

This clonotype has only a few counts. The chain carries TRBV7-2 and TRBJ1-1; no definite D call. Germline CDR1 and CDR2: SGHTA and FQGNSA. The CDR3 sequence is 13 residues long. Trimming took off 2 bases at V and 8 bases at J, with 12 bases between the two ends. The CDR3 loop is CASSLSFPAEAFF. The CDR3 DNA reads as TGTGCCAGCAGCTTATCTTTCCCCGCGGAAGCTTTCTTT. Full variable domain (rest looked up from reference TRBV7-2 and TRBJ1-1): GAGVSQSPSNKVTEKGKDVELRCDPISGHTALYWYRQSLGQGLEFLIYFQGNSAPDKSGLPSDRFSAERTGGSVSTLTIQRTQQEDSAVYLCASSLSFPAEAFFGQGTRLTVV.

CDR3 sequence reads: CSVGTDGWEQYF. The CDR3 nucleotides are TGCAGCGTGGGGACGGACGGATGGGAGCAGTACTTC. The chain links TRBV29-1 to TRBJ2-7; D could derive from TRBD1 or TRBD2 (5 bases each). CDR1 and CDR2 (germline): SQVTM, ANQGSEA. Trimming removed 6 bases from V and 7 bases from J, with 16 bases in between. CDR3 length equals 12 residues.

This clonotype was seen only a few times. This sequence joins TRBV29-1 and TRBJ1-2; D is perhaps TRBD1 (6 bases). Trimming took 3 bases from V and 4 from J, leaving 9 bases between them. This CDR3 has 12 amino acids. Germline V gene sequence: CDR1 SQVTM, CDR2 ANQGSEA. CDR3 nucleotide sequence: TGCAGCGTTGACGGCAGGGGCTATGGCTACACCTTC. Translation: CSVDGRGYGYTF.

The J gene is TRBJ2-5, the V gene TRBV6-2 or TRBV6-3, with D uncertain. Trimming took off 0 bases at V and 5 bases at J, with 13 bases between the two ends. CDR3 size: 15 residues. CDR1 is MNHEY and CDR2 is SVGEGT in the germline V gene. The DNA for the CDR3 is TGTGCCAGCAGTTACTCCTCATTTCTTGCGGAGACCCAGTACTTC. Its translation: CASSYSSFLAETQYF.